This T cell receptor (beta chain) was identified in a study of glioma-infiltrating T cells. Study-level results: Gliomas, especially low-grade, showed above-expected tissue-blood divergence; non-neoplastic patients showed below. CDR3 overlap between tissue and blood was very small.

This clonotype has at least ten counts. Its specificity is unknown. Amplification of TCR alpha and beta CDR3 regions from RNA used iRepertoire nested multiplex PCR. For one-step reverse transcription and amplification, 100-400 ng of tissue mRNA or PBMC total RNA was used. In TCRdb, the multiplex PCR reads were re-called with MiXCR into one record per CDR3 protein. Of around 190,000 distinct CDR3 sequences detected, around 40% appear once; the ten largest clones hold around 5.3%. V shed 5 bases and J 6 bases; nucleotides not matched to a gene: 8. The germline gives CDR1 MDHEN, CDR2 SYDVKM. CDR3 length equals 14 residues.

V usage is TRBV28 and J usage is TRBJ2-5, with 8 bases matching TRBD1. The sequence was obtained from a human donor with low-grade glioma or glioblastoma, undergoing nonglioma brain surgery, or in good health (not recorded which). Sequencing was done on a sample of glioma tissue, nonneoplastic brain tissue, or PBMCs (not recorded which). This CDR3 is CASSKGQGVKTQYF. CDR3 nucleotides: TGTGCCAGCAGTAAAGGACAGGGCGTGAAGACCCAGTACTTC.